The T cell receptor beta chain described here comes from a study of T-cell reconstitution after alpha-beta-depleted transplantation in children. Unique molecular identifiers were used to barcode this TCRbeta library. TCRdb reprocessed the PCR reads with MiXCR, giving one entry per CDR3 protein. The sample has a few hundred thousand distinct CDR3 sequences; approximately 9.9% are singletons. This CDR3 comprises 16 residues. Germline V gene sequence: CDR1 SGHRS, CDR2 YFSETQ. The V gene lost 1 base and the J gene lost 1 base, with 14 bases spanning the gap. The chain couples TRBV5-1 to TRBJ2-5, with D possibly TRBD2 on 5 matching bases. The sample here was PBMCs from the stem cell graft donor, taken from the stem cell graft. This receptor was identified in a human donor who donated a stem cell graft to a child with SCID. CDR3 sequence reads: CASSLRGSDGQETQYF. The CDR3 DNA is TGCGCCAGCAGCTTGCGAGGGAGCGACGGCCAAGAGACCCAGTACTTC.